The next 31 T cell receptor beta chains were all read from a single sample in a study of T cells in Graves' hyperthyroidism and ophthalmopathy. Researchers amplified the TCR beta CDR3 regions from RNA transcripts. An initial round of RT-PCR targeting the TCR CDR3 relied on the HTBI primer set. Using its own MiXCR run on the multiplex PCR reads, TCRdb lists one record per CDR3 protein. The table records about 290,000 distinct CDR3 sequences, about 16% of them present only once. The specimen sequenced was blood. The receptor set was obtained from a woman between 45 and 65 years old with Graves' hyperthyroidism that later progressed to Graves' ophthalmopathy.

The table lists this clonotype with many counts. This chain uses TRBV10-3 with TRBJ1-1, with unresolved D. This CDR3 is built from 13 residues. Trimming pared 10 bases from V and 1 base from J, leaving 13 bases between. CDR1 is ENHRY and CDR2 is SYGVKD in the germline V gene. The CDR3: CATRHSSNTEAFF. In nucleotides, the CDR3 is TGTGCCACCCGGCACAGCTCGAACACTGAAGCTTTCTTT.

The table lists this clonotype with many counts. The J gene is TRBJ1-1, the V gene TRBV18; 7 nucleotides match TRBD1. Germline CDR1 and CDR2: KGHSH and LQKENI. This CDR3 spans 13 amino acids. J lost 0 bases, V lost 8 bases, and 3 bases had no gene match. CDR3 nucleotide sequence: TGTGCCAGCCAAGGGACAGTGAACACTGAAGCTTTCTTT. It codes for CASQGTVNTEAFF.

This clonotype was observed once. With a much larger clone just one base away, this may be a read error. The chain carries TRBV12-3 or TRBV12-4 and TRBJ1-6; D unresolved. This CDR3 is built from 12 residues. Here the CDR3 DNA reads TGTGCCAGCAGTCCGGATAATCCACCCCTCCACTTT. Translation gives CASSPDNPPLHF.

This clonotype occurred a few times. A much larger clone lies one base from this, so it may be a read error. The chain employs TRBV12-3 or TRBV12-4 and TRBJ1-1; D ambiguous. The CDR3 extends over 11 amino acids. V lost 5 bases and J 1 base, leaving 2 bases between the germline ends. For the CDR3, the DNA is TGTGCCAGCAGTACGAACACTGAAGCTTTCTTT. Translated: CASSTNTEAFF.

This clonotype was counted many times. The rearrangement links TRBV20-1 to TRBJ2-6; TRBD2 aligns across 13 bases. The CDR3 has 17 amino acids. Germline V gene lookup returns CDR1 DFQATT and CDR2 SNEGSKA (reference sequence). The ends lost 1 base at V and 2 bases at J; junction bases unmatched: 2. Written as DNA, the CDR3 is TGCAGTGCTAGAGCCGGGACTAGCGGGACTGGGGCCAACGTCCTGACTTTC. It codes for CSARAGTSGTGANVLTF.

This clonotype appeared many times. The J gene is TRBJ2-1, the V gene TRBV27, with 8 bases that match TRBD2. J lost 15 bases, V lost 2 bases, and 6 bases had no gene match. CDR3 length: 12 residues. CDR1 is MNHEY, CDR2 SMNVEV, per germline (reference sequence). CDR3 DNA sequence: TGTGCCAGCAGTTTAGCGGGAGGAAGGGTGTTCTTC. Translation gives CASSLAGGRVFF.

This clonotype was found a few times. The rearrangement links TRBV5-4 to TRBJ2-3, with a tentative D call TRBD2 (5 bases). This CDR3 region has 15 residues. The germline CDR1 and CDR2 sequences are SGHNT and YYREEE (reference sequence). Between the trimmed V and J ends, which lost 0 bases and 6 bases, there was a span of 14 bases. CDR3 region: CASSLELGRSDTQYF. The CDR3 DNA is TGTGCCAGCAGCTTGGAACTGGGGAGATCTGATACGCAGTATTTT.

This clonotype was observed at least ten times. This chain links TRBV28 with TRBJ1-1; the D is unclear. Germline V lookup: CDR1 MDHEN, CDR2 SYDVKM. V was shortened by 8 bases and J by 3 bases, with 16 bases between the two germline ends. The CDR3 loop spans 14 amino acids. The DNA of the CDR3 is TGTGCCAGCCAAACCGGGGTTAGGGACACTGAAGCTTTCTTT. Its translation is CASQTGVRDTEAFF.

This clonotype occurred many times. This chain connects TRBV20-1 to TRBJ2-5, with 11 bases fitting TRBD2. The germline CDR1 and CDR2 sequences are DFQATT and SNEGSKA (reference sequence). V was pared by 3 bases and J by 5 bases, with 14 bases of the junction left unmatched. This CDR3 contains 17 residues. The CDR3 nucleotides are TGCAGTGCTAGTCAGGGACTAGCGGCCGGGAGTTCGGAGACCCAGTACTTC. Its translation is CSASQGLAAGSSETQYF.

This clonotype has at least ten counts. The chain links TRBV20-1 to TRBJ1-2; 7 nucleotides align to TRBD1. Germline values: CDR1 DFQATT, CDR2 SNEGSKA (reference sequence). V dropped 6 bases and J dropped 4; count of bases not matched to a gene: 8. This CDR3 contains 13 residues. CDR3 coding DNA: TGCAGTGCAAGACAGGGATTCATCTATGGCTACACCTTC. Its protein is CSARQGFIYGYTF.

This clonotype was picked up a small number of times. The chain has TRBV29-1 and TRBJ2-5; D call uncertain. Germline-derived CDR1 and CDR2 are SQVTM and ANQGSEA. V was pared by 4 bases and J by 5 bases, with 11 bases between. The CDR3 contains 12 residues. CDR3 protein: CSVVAREETQYF. The CDR3 DNA reads TGCAGCGTTGTGGCTAGAGAGGAGACCCAGTACTTC. Full variable domain (missing parts from reference TRBV29-1 and TRBJ2-5): SAVISQKPSRDICQRGTSLTIQCQVDSQVTMMFWYRQQPGQSLTLIATANQGSEATYESGFVIDKFPISRPNLTFSTLTVSNMSPEDSSIYLCSVVAREETQYFGPGTRLLVL.

This clonotype turned up a few times. A much larger clone differs from this one at a single base, so this may be a read error. The missing conserved phenylalanine or tryptophan at the end of this CDR3 makes a read error likely. The genes are TRBV10-2 and TRBJ2-5; 8 bases agree with TRBD2. Looked up from germline, CDR1 is WSHSY and CDR2 is SAAADI. Trimming removed 10 bases from V and 2 bases from J; junction bases left unmatched: 6. The CDR3 consists of 13 residues. The CDR3 bases are TGCGCCACCAAACCGGGGGGGCAAGAGACCCAGTACCTC. As protein: CATKPGGQETQYL.

This clonotype was observed a handful of times. This chain uses TRBV3-1 with TRBJ2-7, with D perhaps assigned TRBD1 or TRBD2 (5 bases each). CDR3 length equals 14 residues. Germline CDR1 LGHDT, CDR2 YNNKEL (reference sequence). The V and J ends lost 4 bases and 6 bases respectively, with 16 bases between them. The CDR3 DNA reads TGTGCCAGCAGCCGAGGGGACCGTCGCTGCGAGCAGTACTTC. Translation: CASSRGDRRCEQYF.

This clonotype was counted ten times or more. The V call is TRBV19, the J call TRBJ1-2; possible D gene TRBD1, 6 bases. Germline V lookup: CDR1 LNHDA, CDR2 SQIVND (reference sequence). Trimming took 6 bases from V and 2 from J, leaving 22 bases between them. This CDR3 is 17 amino acids long. CDR3 loop: CASRPSGRGISNYGYTF. The CDR3 nucleotides are TGTGCCAGTAGGCCATCAGGCAGGGGCATTTCGAACTATGGCTACACCTTC.

In its sample, this clonotype was seen a few times. Given a much more abundant clone one base away, this may be a read error. This rearrangement joins TRBV28 to TRBJ2-1; the D call may be TRBD1 or TRBD2 (5 bases each). Trimming removed 5 bases at V and 5 bases at J, with 13 bases between. The CDR3 runs to 14 residues. Germline V gene sequence: CDR1 MDHEN, CDR2 SYDVKM. Here the CDR3 reads CASSQRQRNNEQFF. The CDR3 coding sequence is TGTGCCAGCAGTCAGAGACAGCGGAACAATGAGCAGTTCTTC.

This clonotype has at least ten counts. In nucleotides, the CDR3 is TGTGCCAGCAGCTTGCTAGCGGGAGGTAGTGAGCAGTTCTTC. Residues: CASSLLAGGSEQFF. V is TRBV11-2 and J is TRBJ2-1; 11 bases map to TRBD2. CDR1 is SGHAT and CDR2 is FQNNGV in the germline V gene. With V trimmed by 3 bases and J by 9 bases, 4 bases remained unmatched. The CDR3 runs to 14 residues.

This clonotype has at least ten counts. The chain uses TRBV5-5 and TRBJ1-2; TRBD1 matches at 10 bases. V shed 4 bases, J shed 8 bases, and the junction held 5 bases outside the gene matches. CDR3 length equals 13 residues. Germline CDR1 reads SGHKS; CDR2 reads YYEKEE (reference sequence). CDR3 loop: CASSRGTGDGYTF. CDR3 DNA: TGTGCCAGCAGCCGCGGGACAGGGGACGGCTACACCTTC. The full variable domain, its missing parts supplied by reference TRBV5-5 and TRBJ1-2, is DAGVTQSPTHLIKTRGQQVTLRCSPISGHKSVSWYQQVLGQGPQFIFQYYEKEERGRGNFPDRFSARQFPNYSSELNVNALLLGDSALYLCASSRGTGDGYTFGSGTRLTVV.

In this sample, this clonotype turned up a few times. The chain is built from TRBV19 and TRBJ1-2, with a tentative D call TRBD1 (6 bases). The CDR3 contains 13 residues. The germline V gene has CDR1 LNHDA and CDR2 SQIVND (reference sequence). Trimming left V 2 bases short and J 2 bases short, with 6 bases between. CDR3 coding DNA: TGTGCCAGTAGTATACAGGGGAACTATGGCTACACCTTC. Its protein is CASSIQGNYGYTF.

This clonotype was seen ten or more times. This chain uses TRBV6-1 with TRBJ2-5; D gene unclear. Trimming shortened V by 5 bases and J by 1 base, and 11 bases separated the two germline ends. The CDR3 length is 14 residues. Looked up from germline, CDR1 is MNHNS and CDR2 is SASEGT. The CDR3 DNA reads TGTGCCAGCAGTTACTTTGGACCCCAAGAGACCCAGTACTTC. This encodes CASSYFGPQETQYF.

Only a few counts were recorded for this clonotype. The rearrangement uses TRBV7-9 and TRBJ2-3, with D maybe TRBD2 (6 bases). CDR1 is SEHNR, CDR2 FQNEAQ, per germline (reference sequence). There are 16 residues in the CDR3. Trimming took 1 base from V and 3 from J, leaving 14 bases between them. CDR3 protein: CASSLVGGGGTDTQYF. In nucleotides, the CDR3 is TGTGCCAGCAGCTTAGTGGGCGGCGGAGGGACAGATACGCAGTATTTT.

On this clonotype: Likely a read error: the CDR3 ends without its conserved phenylalanine or tryptophan. The chain links TRBV9 to TRBJ2-5, with D perhaps TRBD1 (5 bases). There are 13 residues in the CDR3. The germline CDR1 and CDR2 sequences are SGDLS and YYNGEE. DNA for the CDR3: TGTGCCGGCAGCGTAGGGGTGTTAGAGACCCAGTACTAC. This sequence encodes CAGSVGVLETQYY.

Comment on this clonotype: This clone may be a read error of a much larger clone one base away. This chain uses TRBV7-2 with TRBJ2-1; 8 bases are shared with TRBD2. Germline V lookup: CDR1 SGHTA, CDR2 FQGNSA. This CDR3 is built from 16 residues. V was pared by 10 bases and J by 3 bases, with 14 bases of the junction left unmatched. The CDR3 coding sequence is TGTGCCAACAGTAAGGCCCCAAGCGGGGGCTACAATGAGCAGTTCTTC. Amino acid sequence: CANSKAPSGGYNEQFF.

This clonotype was counted many times. The gene calls are TRBV6-1 and TRBJ2-3; 14 nucleotides agree with TRBD2. Germline V gene lookup returns CDR1 MNHNS and CDR2 SASEGT. CDR3 length: 15 amino acids. The J segment lost 5 bases and the V segment lost 7 bases, leaving 5 bases of the junction unmatched. Written as DNA, the CDR3 is TGTGCCAGCACCCCGGGACTAGCGGGAGAAGATACGCAGTATTTT. Translating gives CASTPGLAGEDTQYF.

The chain recombines TRBV9 with TRBJ2-5; a weak D match, TRBD2 (6 bases). CDR3 length: 17 residues. Trimming shortened V by 0 bases and J by 0 bases, and 15 bases separated the two germline ends. Germline values: CDR1 SGDLS, CDR2 YYNGEE. The CDR3 here is CASSVGGLSLYQETQYF. In DNA, the CDR3 is TGTGCCAGCAGCGTAGGGGGACTGTCGTTGTACCAAGAGACCCAGTACTTC.

This rearrangement joins TRBV20-1 to TRBJ1-1; D is perhaps TRBD1 (6 bases). V was cut by 4 bases and J by 1 base, with 13 bases left in between. This CDR3 is 14 amino acids long. Germline CDR1 DFQATT, CDR2 SNEGSKA (reference sequence). Here the CDR3 reads CSAKAGGGNTEAFF. CDR3 bases: TGCAGTGCTAAGGCTGGAGGGGGGAACACTGAAGCTTTCTTT.

Turning to this clonotype: This may come from a read error, since a much larger clone is one base off. The chain joins TRBV7-8 to TRBJ2-3; D possibly corresponds to TRBD2 (6 bases). CDR1 is SGHVS, CDR2 FQNEAQ, per germline. CDR3 length: 15 amino acids. V lost 6 bases to trimming and J lost 5 bases, with 18 bases between them. CDR3 sequence: CASRITSYPEDTQYF. CDR3 coding DNA: TGTGCCAGCAGGATAACTAGCTATCCCGAAGATACGCAGTATTTT.

This chain connects TRBV20-1 to TRBJ1-1; no reliable D call. Germline CDR1 and CDR2: DFQATT and SNEGSKA (reference sequence). The CDR3 has 13 amino acids. Trimming shortened V by 2 bases and J by 1 base, and 8 bases separated the two germline ends. The CDR3 protein is CSARPDPNTEAFF. The DNA of the CDR3 is TGCAGTGCTAGACCTGACCCGAACACTGAAGCTTTCTTT.

This clonotype was counted ten times or more. This chain uses TRBV12-3 or TRBV12-4 with TRBJ2-7; TRBD2 matches at 7 bases. CDR3 length: 16 residues. Trimming at V came to 2 bases and at J to 3 bases, leaving 10 bases not matched to a gene. The CDR3 DNA is TGTGCCAGCAGTTTAAAGGGAGGGGCGGGATTCTACGAGCAGTACTTC. Its translation is CASSLKGGAGFYEQYF.

The chain links TRBV12-3 or TRBV12-4 to TRBJ1-5, with D unresolved. The CDR3 is 15 amino acids. V lost 2 bases, J lost 6 bases, and 14 bases lay in between. For the CDR3, the DNA is TGTGCCAGCAGTTTAAACAGCAACCTAGGTCAGCCCCAGCATTTT. Amino acids: CASSLNSNLGQPQHF.

This clonotype was seen at least ten times. This chain uses TRBV6-1 with TRBJ1-6; D remains ambiguous. The CDR3 covers 11 residues. The ends were cut back, 4 bases at V and 7 bases at J, with 2 bases in the middle. Germline V gene sequence: CDR1 MNHNS, CDR2 SASEGT. Written as DNA, the CDR3 is TGTGCCAGCAGTGGGAATTCACCCCTCCACTTT. Amino acids: CASSGNSPLHF.

This clonotype has ten or more counts. This CDR3 reads CASNPGGSGTDTQYF. CDR3 DNA sequence: TGTGCCAGCAACCCCGGCGGTAGCGGCACAGATACGCAGTATTTT. The V call is TRBV5-6, the J call TRBJ2-3, with D perhaps matching TRBD2 (5 bases). The V gene lost 6 bases and the J gene lost 1 base, with 15 bases spanning the gap. This CDR3 spans 15 amino acids. Germline V gives CDR1 SGHDT, CDR2 YYEEEE.